This TCR beta chain is drawn from a study of T cell repertoires in cytomegalovirus infection. TCRdb itself ran the reads through MiXCR, one entry per CDR3 protein. The sample lists more than 45,000 distinct CDR3 sequences, around 20% seen once, with more than 55% in the top ten. Overall study findings and caveats: CMV-specific HLA-C-restricted TCR beta clonotypes dominated the ex vivo response. Public TCR beta family frequency separated CMV-and-HLA carriers, including in an independent cohort.

This clonotype has more than one count but fewer than ten. Its target is not known. This clonotype was sampled from a human donor in good health (CMV status not recorded). Some clones in this sample may be carry-over from other donors' samples. The specimen comprised CD8+ T cells from cultured PBMCs, sampled from culture after CMV antigen stimulation.

The CDR3 loop is CASSAQPGQGNTEAFF. In DNA, the CDR3 is TGTGCCAGCAGTGCCCAACCGGGACAGGGGAACACTGAAGCTTTCTTT. This sequence joins TRBV12-3 or TRBV12-4 and TRBJ1-1; 9 bases map to TRBD1. V was clipped by 5 bases and J by 1 base; unmatched bases: 8. The CDR3 covers 16 residues.